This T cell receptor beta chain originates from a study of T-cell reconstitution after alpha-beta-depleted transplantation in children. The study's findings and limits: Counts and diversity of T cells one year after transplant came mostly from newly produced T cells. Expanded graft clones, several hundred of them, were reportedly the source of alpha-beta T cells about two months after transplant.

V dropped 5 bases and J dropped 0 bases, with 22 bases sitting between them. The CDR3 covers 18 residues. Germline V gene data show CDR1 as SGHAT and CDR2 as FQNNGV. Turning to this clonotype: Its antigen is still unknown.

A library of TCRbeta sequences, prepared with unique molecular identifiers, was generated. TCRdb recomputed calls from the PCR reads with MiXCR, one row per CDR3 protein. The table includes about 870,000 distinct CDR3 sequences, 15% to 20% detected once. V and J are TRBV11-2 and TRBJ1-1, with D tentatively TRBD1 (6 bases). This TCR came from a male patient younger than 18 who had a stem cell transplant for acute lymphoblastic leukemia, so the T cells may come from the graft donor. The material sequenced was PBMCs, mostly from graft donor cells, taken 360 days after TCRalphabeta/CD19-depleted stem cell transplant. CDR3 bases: TGTGCCAGCAGCGGACCCACAGGGTCCTTCCCTATGAACACTGAAGCTTTCTTT. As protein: CASSGPTGSFPMNTEAFF.